This TCR beta chain stems from a study of OX40 agonist ivuxolimab in advanced cancers. Study-wide points: Some of the lowest clonal expansion was seen in partial responders at 0.1-3.0 mg/kg.

CDR1 is GTSNPN and CDR2 is SVGIG in the germline V gene (reference sequence). There are 12 residues in the CDR3. The germline V and J ends were trimmed by 4 bases and 7 bases, with 13 bases remaining between them. TCRdb's table, derived via immunoSEQ multiplex PCR, lists solely in-frame clones and lacks some. This sample has 85,000 to 100,000 clones, with 87% found just once. This clone counts as medium-sized (0.01 to 0.1%). The antigen remains unidentified. The V gene is TRBV30, the J gene TRBJ1-1; D gene uncertain. This sequence originates from an adult with an advanced solid tumor such as melanoma, head and neck, liver or kidney cancer. The sequencing here drew on CD4+ or CD8+ T cells sorted from blood, taken in a trial of the OX40 agonist ivuxolimab. For the CDR3, the DNA is TGTGCCTGGACGCCTTTGGCGGGTGAAGCTTTCTTT. Translated: CAWTPLAGEAFF.